This T cell receptor (beta chain) is from a study of T cells in Graves' hyperthyroidism and ophthalmopathy. On the study more broadly: Peripheral blood samples were taken at initial diagnosis, prior to any treatment. The study, taken as a whole, reports: Ophthalmopathy, as predicted by the model, came a median roughly 6.5 months after the prediction.

A remark on this clonotype: Its antigen is currently unknown.

TCR beta CDR3 region amplification was performed from RNA transcripts. The primer set for the first-round RT-PCR of the TCR CDR3 was HTBI. TCRdb re-analysed the multiplex PCR reads in MiXCR, keeping a single row per CDR3 protein. The table includes more than 350,000 distinct CDR3 sequences, approximately 15% detected once. Graves' hyperthyroidism without ophthalmopathy progression within 18 months was termed stable. Hyperthyroidism, newly diagnosed and lasting under 2 months, affected patients aged 18 to 65. The CDR3 has 12 residues. Trimming shortened V by 0 bases and J by 3 bases, and 3 bases separated the two germline ends. CDR1 LGHDT and CDR2 YNNKEL come from the germline V gene (reference sequence).

The TCR originated in a woman aged 25 to 39 with Graves' hyperthyroidism. Input material: blood. J is TRBJ2-7 and V is TRBV3-1; D is uncertain. The CDR3 loop reads CASSQEGYEQYF. The CDR3 bases are TGTGCCAGCAGCCAAGAAGGCTACGAGCAGTACTTC.